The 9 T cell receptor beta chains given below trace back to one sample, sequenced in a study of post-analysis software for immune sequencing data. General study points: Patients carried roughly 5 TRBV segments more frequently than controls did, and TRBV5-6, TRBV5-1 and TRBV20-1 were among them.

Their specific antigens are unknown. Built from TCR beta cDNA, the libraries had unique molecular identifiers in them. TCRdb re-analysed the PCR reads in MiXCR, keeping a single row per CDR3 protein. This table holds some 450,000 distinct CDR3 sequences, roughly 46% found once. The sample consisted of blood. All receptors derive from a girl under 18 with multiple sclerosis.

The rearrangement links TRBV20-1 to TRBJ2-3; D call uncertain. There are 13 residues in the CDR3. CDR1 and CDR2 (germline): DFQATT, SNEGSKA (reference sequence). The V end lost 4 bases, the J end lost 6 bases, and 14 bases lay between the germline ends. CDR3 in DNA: TGCAGTGCTAATCGGGTTATCGGTGATACGCAGTATTTT. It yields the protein CSANRVIGDTQYF.

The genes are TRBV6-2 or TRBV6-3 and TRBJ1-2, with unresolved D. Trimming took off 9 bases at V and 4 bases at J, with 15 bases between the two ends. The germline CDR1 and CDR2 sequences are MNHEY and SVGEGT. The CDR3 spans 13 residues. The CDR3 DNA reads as TGTGCCAGTACCTCGACAAGGTCCTATGGCTACACCTTC. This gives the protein CASTSTRSYGYTF.

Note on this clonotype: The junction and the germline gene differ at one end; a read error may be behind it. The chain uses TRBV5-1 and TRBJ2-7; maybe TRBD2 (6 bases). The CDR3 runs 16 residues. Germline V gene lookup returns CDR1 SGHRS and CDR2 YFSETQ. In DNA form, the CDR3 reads TGCGCCAGCAGCGCGGGATTGGGAATGATTTCCTACAAGCAGTACTTC. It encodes CASSAGLGMISYKQYF.

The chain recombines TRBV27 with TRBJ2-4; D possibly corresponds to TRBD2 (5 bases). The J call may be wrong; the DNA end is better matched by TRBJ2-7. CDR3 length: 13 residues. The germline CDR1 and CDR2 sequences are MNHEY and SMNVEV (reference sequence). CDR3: CASKAEVSYEQYF. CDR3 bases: TGTGCCAGCAAGGCGGAGGTTTCCTACGAGCAGTACTTC.

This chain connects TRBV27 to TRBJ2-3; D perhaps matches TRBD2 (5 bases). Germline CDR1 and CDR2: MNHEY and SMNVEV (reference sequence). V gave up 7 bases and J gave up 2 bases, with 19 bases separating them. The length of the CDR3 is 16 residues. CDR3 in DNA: TGTGCCAGCACCCGGTTCGGGGTCGGTGTCACAGATACGCAGTATTTT. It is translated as CASTRFGVGVTDTQYF.

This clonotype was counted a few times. CDR3 residues: CRVTAGGYNEQFF. CDR3 bases: TGCAGAGTAACAGCGGGTGGCTACAATGAGCAGTTCTTC. The chain joins TRBV20-1 to TRBJ2-1, with a possible D match to TRBD2 (6 bases). CDR3 size: 13 residues. Germline V gene sequence: CDR1 DFQATT, CDR2 SNEGSKA (reference sequence).

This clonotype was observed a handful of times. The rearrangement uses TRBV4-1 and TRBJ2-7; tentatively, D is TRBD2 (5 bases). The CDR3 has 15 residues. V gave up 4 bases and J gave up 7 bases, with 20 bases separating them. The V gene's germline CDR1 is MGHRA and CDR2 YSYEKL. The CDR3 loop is CASSPDRGRRGEQYF. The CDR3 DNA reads TGCGCCAGCAGCCCTGACCGGGGAAGACGCGGGGAGCAGTACTTC.

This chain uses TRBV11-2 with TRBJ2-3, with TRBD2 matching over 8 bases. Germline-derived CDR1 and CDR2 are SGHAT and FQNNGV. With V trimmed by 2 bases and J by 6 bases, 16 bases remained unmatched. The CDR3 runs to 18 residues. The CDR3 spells CASSLRAESGSLWDTQYF. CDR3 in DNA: TGTGCCAGCAGCTTACGGGCCGAAAGCGGGAGTCTGTGGGATACGCAGTATTTT. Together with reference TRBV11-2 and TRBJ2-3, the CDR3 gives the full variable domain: EAGVAQSPRYKIIEKRQSVAFWCNPISGHATLYWYQQILGQGPKLLIQFQNNGVVDDSQLPKDRFSAERLKGVDSTLKIQPAKLEDSAVYLCASSLRAESGSLWDTQYFGPGTRLTVL.

Written as DNA, the CDR3 is TGCGCCAGCAGCCAAGAGGGACTATACAATGAGCAGTTCTTC. It encodes CASSQEGLYNEQFF. This chain links TRBV4-1 with TRBJ2-1, with 7 nucleotides matching TRBD2. The germline CDR1 and CDR2 sequences are MGHRA and YSYEKL. V was pared by 0 bases and J by 4 bases, with 0 bases of the junction left unmatched. The CDR3 is 14 amino acids.